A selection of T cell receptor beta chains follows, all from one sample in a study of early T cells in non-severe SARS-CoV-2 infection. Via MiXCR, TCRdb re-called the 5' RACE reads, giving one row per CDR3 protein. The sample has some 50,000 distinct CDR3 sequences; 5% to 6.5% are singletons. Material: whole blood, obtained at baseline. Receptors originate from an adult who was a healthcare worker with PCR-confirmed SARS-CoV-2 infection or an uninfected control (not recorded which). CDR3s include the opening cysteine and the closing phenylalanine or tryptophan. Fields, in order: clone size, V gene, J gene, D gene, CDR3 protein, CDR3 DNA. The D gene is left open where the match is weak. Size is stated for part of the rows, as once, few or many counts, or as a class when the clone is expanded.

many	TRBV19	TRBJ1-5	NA	CASREQGLTQPQHF	TGTGCCAGTAGGGAACAGGGTCTCACTCAGCCCCAGCATTTT
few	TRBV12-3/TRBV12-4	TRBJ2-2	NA	CASRLLGDTGELFF	TGTGCCAGCAGGCTCCTGGGGGACACCGGGGAGCTGTTTTTT
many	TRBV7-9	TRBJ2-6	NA	CASSFPPGANVLTF	TGTGCCAGCAGCTTCCCTCCTGGGGCCAACGTCCTGACTTTC
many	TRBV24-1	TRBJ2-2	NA	CATSPWTVGTGELFF	TGTGCCACCAGTCCCTGGACAGTAGGCACCGGGGAGCTGTTTTTT
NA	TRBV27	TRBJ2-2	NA	CASSGRATGELFF	TGTGCCAGCAGCGGACGGGCTACCGGGGAGCTGTTTTTT
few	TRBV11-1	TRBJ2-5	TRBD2	CASLKTRVRVRIAGLQETQYF	TGTGCCAGCCTGAAAACTAGGGTCAGGGTTCGTATAGCGGGGCTCCAAGAGACCCAGTACTTC
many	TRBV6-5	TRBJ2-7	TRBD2	CASAGETSQYF	TGTGCCAGCGCGGGAGAGACTTCCCAGTACTTC
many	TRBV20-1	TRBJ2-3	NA	CSARDSRGQHSAGSGPTDTQYF	TGCAGTGCTAGAGATTCAAGGGGGCAACACTCCGCGGGGTCCGGACCCACAGATACGCAGTATTTT
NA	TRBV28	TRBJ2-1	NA	CASSSSAGKKTYNEQFF	TGTGCCAGCAGTTCCTCCGCGGGAAAAAAGACCTACAATGAGCAGTTCTTC
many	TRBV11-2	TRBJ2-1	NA	CASSLDRRRFGEQFF	TGTGCCAGCAGCTTAGACCGGAGGCGTTTTGGCGAGCAGTTCTTC
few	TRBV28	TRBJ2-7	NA	CASKGSRVIQYEQYF	TGTGCCAGCAAGGGCAGCCGGGTCATACAATACGAGCAGTACTTC
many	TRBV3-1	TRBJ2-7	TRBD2	CASSPPGLAGDYEQYF	TGTGCCAGCAGCCCCCCCGGGCTAGCGGGGGACTACGAGCAGTACTTC
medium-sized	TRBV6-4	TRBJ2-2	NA	CASSDRDTGELFF	TGTGCCAGCAGTGACAGGGACACCGGGGAGCTGTTTTTT
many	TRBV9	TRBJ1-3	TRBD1	CASSVRTGINTIYF	TGTGCCAGCAGCGTAAGGACAGGAATAAACACCATATATTTT
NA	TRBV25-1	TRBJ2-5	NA	CASSESRGASLRETQYF	TGTGCCAGCAGTGAATCCCGGGGGGCTAGCCTACGCGAGACCCAGTACTTC
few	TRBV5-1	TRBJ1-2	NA	CASSSSGLKNGNYGYTF	TGCGCCAGCAGCTCCTCGGGACTCAAAAACGGAAACTATGGCTACACCTTC
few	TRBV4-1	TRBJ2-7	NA	CASSQEREIYEQYF	TGCGCCAGCAGCCAAGAGCGAGAAATCTACGAGCAGTACTTC
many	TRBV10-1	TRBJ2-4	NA	CASPKPRAGLNIQYF	TGCGCCAGCCCCAAACCTCGGGCAGGCCTAAACATTCAGTACTTC
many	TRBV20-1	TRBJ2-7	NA	CSAREASDLSYEQYF	TGCAGTGCTAGAGAGGCTAGCGACCTCTCCTACGAGCAGTACTTC
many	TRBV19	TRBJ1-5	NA	CASSIGMQPNQPQHF	TGTGCCAGTAGTATAGGAATGCAGCCTAATCAGCCCCAGCATTTT
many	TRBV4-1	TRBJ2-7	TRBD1	CASGLSGQGRHEQYF	TGCGCCAGCGGTCTTTCCGGACAGGGTCGCCACGAGCAGTACTTC
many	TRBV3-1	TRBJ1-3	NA	CASSQSGTVLSGNTIYF	TGTGCCAGCAGCCAAAGCGGTACAGTTCTCTCTGGAAACACCATATATTTT
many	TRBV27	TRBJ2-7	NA	CASSLRRGASYEQYF	TGTGCCAGCAGTTTACGGAGGGGAGCTTCCTACGAGCAGTACTTC
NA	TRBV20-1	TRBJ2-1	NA	CSARGSGFGYNEQFF	TGCAGTGCTAGAGGGTCCGGTTTTGGGTACAATGAGCAGTTCTTC
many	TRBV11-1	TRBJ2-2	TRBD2	CASSEGPGLGPHTGELFF	TGTGCCAGCAGCGAAGGCCCGGGACTAGGCCCTCACACCGGGGAGCTGTTTTTT
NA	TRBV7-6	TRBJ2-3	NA	CASSLGGGSSTDTQYF	TGTGCCAGCAGCTTAGGTGGCGGGTCTAGCACAGATACGCAGTATTTT
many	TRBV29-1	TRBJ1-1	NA	CSVEVLNTEAFF	TGCAGCGTTGAAGTTTTGAACACTGAAGCTTTCTTT
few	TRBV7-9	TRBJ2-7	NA	CASSLLLADEQYF	TGTGCCAGCAGCTTACTACTGGCCGACGAGCAGTACTTC
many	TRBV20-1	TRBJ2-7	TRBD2	CSARWTSGYEQYF	TGCAGTGCTAGATGGACTAGCGGGTACGAGCAGTACTTC
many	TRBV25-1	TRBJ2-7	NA	CASRPGHTYEQYF	TGTGCCAGCAGACCGGGACACACTTACGAGCAGTACTTC
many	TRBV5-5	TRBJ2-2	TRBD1	CASSKTGTGNTGELFF	TGTGCCAGCAGTAAAACCGGGACAGGAAACACCGGGGAGCTGTTTTTT
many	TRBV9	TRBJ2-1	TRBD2	CASSVGGLVNEQFF	TGTGCCAGCAGCGTAGGGGGACTAGTCAATGAGCAGTTCTTC
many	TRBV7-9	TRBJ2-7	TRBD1	CASSAPTGSHYEQYF	TGTGCCAGCAGCGCCCCGACAGGGTCCCACTACGAGCAGTACTTC
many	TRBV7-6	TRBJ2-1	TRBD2	CASSLAGTSGSIYNEQFF	TGTGCCAGCAGCTTAGCGGGGACTAGCGGGAGTATCTACAATGAGCAGTTCTTC
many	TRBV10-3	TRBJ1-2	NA	CAISESKDNYGYTF	TGTGCCATCAGTGAGTCGAAGGATAACTATGGCTACACCTTC
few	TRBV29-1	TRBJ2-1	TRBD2	CSVEVLAGGPGNEQFF	TGCAGCGTTGAAGTACTAGCGGGAGGGCCAGGGAATGAGCAGTTCTTC
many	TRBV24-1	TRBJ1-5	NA	CATSDTTTGNQPQHF	TGTGCCACCAGTGATACGACTACAGGCAATCAGCCCCAGCATTTT
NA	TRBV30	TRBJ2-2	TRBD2	CAWRKGTSGINTGELFF	TGTGCCTGGAGGAAAGGGACTAGCGGGATTAACACCGGGGAGCTGTTTTTT
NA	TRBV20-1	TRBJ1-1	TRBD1	CSARATGVRNTEAFF	TGCAGTGCTAGAGCTACAGGGGTAAGGAACACTGAAGCTTTCTTT
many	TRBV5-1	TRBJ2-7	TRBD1	CASSSGTGGTNEQYF	TGCGCCAGCAGCTCCGGGACAGGGGGGACCAACGAGCAGTACTTC
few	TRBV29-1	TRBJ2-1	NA	CSVSPRILNEQFF	TGCAGCGTTTCCCCGCGGATCCTGAATGAGCAGTTCTTC
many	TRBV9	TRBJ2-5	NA	CASSVEGLRQETQYF	TGTGCCAGCAGCGTAGAAGGGCTGCGCCAAGAGACCCAGTACTTC
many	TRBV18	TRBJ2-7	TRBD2	CASSSTSGSSYEQYF	TGTGCCAGCTCATCCACTAGCGGGAGCTCCTACGAGCAGTACTTC
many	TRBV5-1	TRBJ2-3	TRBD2	CASSPTVSGSDTQYF	TGCGCCAGCAGCCCTACAGTTAGCGGGAGTGATACGCAGTATTTT
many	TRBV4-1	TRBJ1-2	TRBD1	CASSQDERQGFNYGYTF	TGCGCCAGCAGCCAAGATGAGAGACAGGGGTTTAACTATGGCTACACCTTC
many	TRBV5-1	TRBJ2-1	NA	CASSYGTEDNEQFF	TGCGCCAGCAGCTACGGGACTGAAGACAATGAGCAGTTCTTC
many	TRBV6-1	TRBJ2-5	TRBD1	CASTTGGTQYF	TGTGCCAGCACGACAGGGGGGACCCAGTACTTC
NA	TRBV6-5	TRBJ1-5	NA	CASSSRGGQPQHF	TGTGCCAGCAGTTCAAGGGGGGGTCAGCCCCAGCATTTT
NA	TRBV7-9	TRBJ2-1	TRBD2	CASSLVGRGRRGDEQFF	TGTGCCAGCAGCTTAGTCGGCCGCGGGAGGCGAGGCGATGAGCAGTTCTTC
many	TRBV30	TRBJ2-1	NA	CAWRTGGSYNEQFF	TGTGCCTGGAGGACAGGCGGATCCTACAATGAGCAGTTCTTC